The 12 T cell receptor beta chains listed next were all sequenced from one sample in a study of neurological immune-mediated disorders (dated by TCRdb to between 2018 and 2021). Library construction relied on 5' RACE. The reads were generated on an Illumina HiSeq 2500. TCRdb took the public reads, trimmed them with fastp at Q25, ran MiXCR for clone calling and kept in-frame beta chains. Here each entry gathers all rows of one CDR3 protein and keeps the most common genes and DNA. In all, the sample holds about 71,000 distinct CDR3 sequences, and about a tenth of those were seen once. Jointly, the top ten make up 8.5% to 10% of the sample. The time point label of this sample denotes: longitudinal time-point 1 (baseline). Specimen: PBMCs. The receptors shown here come from a young man in good health.

The table lists this clonotype with many counts. The rearrangement joins TRBV6-2 or TRBV6-3 to TRBJ2-1, with 7 bases matching TRBD1. The CDR3 totals 15 residues. CDR1 and CDR2 (germline): MNHEY, SVGEGT. J lost 12 bases, V lost 6 bases, and 17 bases had no gene match. DNA of the CDR3: TGTGCCAGCAGCCGATCGGACAGGAGCACCGGGACGCAGTTCTTC. This translates into CASSRSDRSTGTQFF.

In its sample, this clonotype was seen many times. The genes are TRBV5-5 and TRBJ2-7, with TRBD1 identical over 11 bases. Germline lookup yields CDR1 SGHKS and CDR2 YYEKEE (reference sequence). Losses at the gene ends were 4 bases for V and 3 bases for J; bases not matched to a gene: 6. The length of the CDR3 is 15 residues. The CDR3 nucleotides read TGTGCCAGCAGCGTAACCGGGACAGGGGGCTACGAGCAGTACTTC. As protein: CASSVTGTGGYEQYF.

This clonotype was seen ten or more times. This rearrangement joins TRBV7-2 to TRBJ2-3, with D possibly being TRBD2 (5 bases). With 6 bases removed from V and 8 bases from J, the gap between germline ends came to 27 bases. Germline-derived CDR1 and CDR2 are SGHTA and FQGNSA. The CDR3 is 17 residues long. CDR3 region: CASRSQIGGSARATQYF. DNA for the CDR3: TGTGCCAGCAGGTCACAGATAGGCGGGTCCGCGCGAGCTACGCAGTATTTT.

This clonotype was counted many times. V and J are TRBV4-1 and TRBJ2-1; 14 nucleotides agree with TRBD2. CDR3 length equals 16 residues. After removal of 4 bases from V and 4 bases from J, the junction contained 3 bases not matched to a gene. Germline V gene data show CDR1 as MGHRA and CDR2 as YSYEKL. The CDR3 protein is CASSPGTSGSYNEQFF. CDR3 DNA: TGCGCCAGCAGCCCCGGGACTAGCGGGAGTTACAATGAGCAGTTCTTC.

This clonotype was recorded at least ten times. The J gene is TRBJ2-7, the V gene TRBV29-1, with TRBD2 matching 7 bases. The V gene end was trimmed by 7 bases and the J gene end by 2 bases; junction bases not matched to a gene: 5. In germline, CDR1 is SQVTM, CDR2 ANQGSEA. The CDR3 is 12 amino acids. The chain's CDR3 is CSAGGSPYEQYF. Here the CDR3 DNA reads TGCAGCGCCGGGGGGTCTCCCTACGAGCAGTACTTC.

The DNA for the CDR3 is TGCAGTGCTAGCGTGTCTTACAATGAGCAGTTCTTC. Translating gives CSASVSYNEQFF. V gene TRBV20-1 combines with J gene TRBJ2-1; no definite D call. From germline, CDR1 is DFQATT and CDR2 SNEGSKA (reference sequence). The CDR3 sequence is 12 residues long. V shed 3 bases and J shed 4 bases, with 7 bases lying between them.

This clonotype was seen at least ten times. The chain recombines TRBV12-3 or TRBV12-4 with TRBJ2-5; a weak D match, TRBD1 (5 bases). This CDR3 contains 13 residues. V lost 3 bases and J lost 3, with 8 bases in between. The CDR3 is CASSLGQKETQYF. As DNA, the CDR3 is TGTGCCAGCAGTTTGGGGCAGAAAGAGACCCAGTACTTC.

This clonotype was counted at least ten times. This chain joins TRBV29-1 and TRBJ2-2, with D maybe TRBD2 (5 bases). CDR1 and CDR2 from the germline V gene are SQVTM and ANQGSEA. Trimming left V 8 bases short and J 5 bases short, with 21 bases between. The CDR3 contains 15 residues. The CDR3 coding sequence is TGCAGCTTTAAATCCCAAATAGGAGGTACCGGGGAGCTGTTTTTT. Its protein is CSFKSQIGGTGELFF.

Ten or more counts support this clonotype. The chain recombines TRBV7-6 with TRBJ2-3; D remains unclear. V lost 1 base and J lost 4, with 12 bases in between. This CDR3 has 15 amino acids. The germline CDR1 and CDR2 sequences are SGHVS and FNYEAQ. CDR3 DNA: TGTGCCAGCAGCTTAGACTATAGCTATGCAGATACGCAGTATTTT. Translation gives CASSLDYSYADTQYF.

This clonotype was detected many times. This chain joins TRBV10-3 and TRBJ2-7, with 7 bases matching TRBD2. CDR3 length: 12 residues. Germline-derived CDR1 and CDR2 are ENHRY and SYGVKD. Unmatched junction bases numbered 2, after V lost 9 bases and J lost 0 bases. CDR3 residues: CAIGGGSYEQYF. CDR3 bases: TGTGCCATTGGGGGGGGCTCCTACGAGCAGTACTTC.

Remarks on this clonotype: One end of the junction fails to match germline, which may point to a read error. This chain links TRBV5-1 with TRBJ2-1; D is uncertain. The CDR3 has 13 residues. The germline V gene has CDR1 SGHRS and CDR2 YFSETQ. CDR3 amino acids: CTSSLRPRDEQFF. Written as DNA, the CDR3 is TGCACCAGCAGCTTAAGGCCCCGAGATGAGCAGTTCTTC.

This clonotype was found many times. J is TRBJ2-1 and V is TRBV13; TRBD2 aligns across 10 bases. This CDR3 is built from 18 residues. V was pared by 0 bases and J by 3 bases, with 8 bases of the junction left unmatched. The germline gives CDR1 PRHDT, CDR2 FYEKMQ (reference sequence). The CDR3, as DNA: TGTGCCAGCAGCTTAGGCTTTACTAGCGGGAACTACTACAATGAGCAGTTCTTC. Amino acid sequence: CASSLGFTSGNYYNEQFF. The variable domain in full, with the rest retrieved from reference TRBV13 and TRBJ2-1, is AAGVIQSPRHLIKEKRETATLKCYPIPRHDTVYWYQQGPGQDPQFLISFYEKMQSDKGSIPDRFSAQQFSDYHSELNMSSLELGDSALYFCASSLGFTSGNYYNEQFFGPGTRLTVL.